Below, one T cell receptor beta chain is given with its context. Its antigen specificity is not known. No base quality values were provided; no much bigger clone lies one nucleotide off. CDR3 length: 14 amino acids, cysteine to phenylalanine. Of the read, only the CDR3 DNA is kept; its 42 bases are in frame from base 1. Compared with germline, V lacks 3 bases and J lacks 5 bases; bases without a gene match: 3. CDR1 and CDR2 are drawn from the germline V gene (reference sequence): LNHDA, SQIVND. The library relied on the immunoSEQ multiplex PCR assay. A mixture of 60 forward primers for TCR Vbeta segments and 13 reverse primers for TCR Jbeta segments was used in the multiplex PCR. The CDR3 region of rearranged TCR beta genes was amplified from genomic DNA by a multiplex PCR assay. The amplified TCR beta libraries were sequenced on the Illumina HiSeq System as 87-base-pair reads. On the authors' methods: Across the roughly 600 repertoires, a later analysis counted tens of millions of unique TCR beta chains, around 11 million of which were shared by at least two donors. Raw reads were error-corrected and collapsed into unique sequences with a nearest-neighbor algorithm that merged closely related sequences to remove PCR and sequencing errors. V, D and J gene segments were assigned by aligning CDR3 sequences to IMGT reference sequences. For a sequence to be retained, at least a six-nucleotide match to both a V gene segment and a J gene segment was required. A rearrangement counted as productive if the CDR3 had no stop codons and remained in frame with V and J, and every other rearrangement counted as non-productive. Following IMGT convention, CDR3 was defined as the stretch from the second conserved V-encoded cysteine to the conserved J-encoded phenylalanine. Sequences without an unambiguous match to a single V gene segment were excluded from the earlier analysis of 587 of the donors. In an earlier analysis of 587 of the donors, a V segment was called functional when productive rearrangements were above 56.7%, and segregating when the standard deviation between donors exceeded 5%. A statistical classification framework was developed to diagnose cytomegalovirus status using the catalog of TCR beta chain sequences. A later analysis assigned V and J genes by comparing TCR nucleotide sequences with IMGT/GENE-DB human TR gene sequences. A later analysis assigned CDR3 sequences and most-parsimonious VDJ recombination scenarios with the TCRdist pipeline. A later analysis defined each TCR beta chain by its CDR3 amino acid sequence plus V-gene family, and excluded reads lacking a unique V-gene family. In a later analysis, 450 to 600 highly shared, low-generation-probability nucleotide sequences were removed to address suspected cross-contamination and a sequencing artifact. In a later analysis, a clonal expansion index for each public chain was calculated from normalized within-repertoire ranks of inferred template counts. A later analysis computed generation probabilities with a VDJ recombination model fitted to out-of-frame rearrangements, and checked the results against IGoR. In a later analysis, hypergeometric tests were used to score TCR-TCR, TCR-HLA and TCR-CMV co-occurrence, with a repertoire-size bias correction applied to TCR pairs. To estimate false discovery rates, a later analysis permuted the HLA or CMV assignments 20 times. In a later analysis, co-occurring TCRs were grouped using DBSCAN, with TCRdist sequence similarity added in when clustering inside HLA-allele-positive subsets. For co-occurrence clustering, repertoires with fewer than 30,000 or more than 120,000 public chains were excluded, along with about five repertoires with anomalous nucleotide sharing. This is the immuneACCESS table as TCRdb keeps it, with only in-frame sequences that have V and J called. A part of the clones is gone; compared with another copy, unresolved V genes explain less than half, and the rest is unexplained. D and trimming were read from the DNA, whereas the V and J calls and clone size are those reported in that table. For this sample the table gives some 110,000 clones, of which 77% were detected only once. Of the sample, 13% is held by the ten largest clones.

This record comes from a study of cytomegalovirus exposure and HLA in healthy donors (dated by TCRdb to the late 2010s). Background on the whole study: In an earlier analysis of several hundred of the donors, around 290 Gb of sequence data and 100 million or so unique TCR beta sequences from about 190 million T cells were reported. Typing coverage differed by locus: A, B, C, DRB1 and DQB1 were typed in about 620-640 donors, DQA1 in 500 to 550, DPA1 in some 600, and DPB1 in 400 to 490. Every discovery cohort repertoire had been produced on one sequencing platform. Among roughly 400 genotyped donors of the cohort, an average of around 240,000 unique TCR beta nucleotide sequences were sequenced per donor, around 18% of them non-productive. Donor age, sex, ethnicity and CMV serostatus were collected together with the repertoire data. An early release that covered 640 HLA-typed donors contained around 330 gigabases of sequencing data and tens of millions of unique TCR sequences. Rather than drawing on any new phenotypic data, the later analysis identified candidate immune exposures from TCR beta sequences and the way those sequences occurred across donors. Class I and class II HLA loci were covered by the typing at four-digit resolution. Besides the first cohort of 500 to 700 subjects, a separate validation cohort made up of about 120 different subjects was used. A later genetic analysis used genome-wide SNP genotypes for about three fifths of the roughly 700 donors, treating that subset as a discovery cohort. Roughly 5 DR-DQ haplotypes were handled as single units for association and clustering, since linkage in the cohort was strong. The study used immunosequencing to profile the T cell repertoires of 666 subjects and linked those repertoires to cytomegalovirus serostatus. To decide whether each TCR beta V gene segment behaved as functional or pseudogenic, an earlier analysis of 587 of the donors relied on high-throughput TCR beta sequencing. To predict cytomegalovirus infection status, the study brought together high-throughput TCR immunosequencing, statistical association of individual TCRs with disease status, and machine learning. A later analysis re-analyzed previously published TCR beta repertoires from hundreds of donors and added high-resolution HLA genotyping to study TCR occurrence patterns. The aim of the study was to test whether cataloging public T cell receptors could identify signatures of past pathogen exposure. The genetic ancestry cluster associated with self-reported Caucasian donors included over 80% of the approximately 400 genotyped donors.

The cohort was made up of approximately 670 healthy bone marrow donors. At the time of sampling, every cohort member was nominally healthy, though immune exposures that went unrecorded were likely present. The donor tested CMV seropositive and was one of the 289 seropositive cohort members. Each donor provided a peripheral blood sample, and peripheral blood mononuclear cells were used for TCR beta sequencing. The Qiagen DNeasy Blood Extraction Kit was used to extract genomic DNA from the blood cell samples. General findings and caveats noted by the study authors: An association between a missense DCLRE1C variant and V-gene and J-gene trimming of TCR beta chains was found in a later genetic analysis and replicated in an independent cohort. For the cohort, immune exposure information was limited to CMV serostatus. In a later analysis, several top co-occurrence clusters were reported to appear linked to parvovirus B19, influenza, CMV and Epstein-Barr virus. It was suggested by the authors that the approach could potentially be generalized to other disease states and immunological phenotypes. In this cohort, only TCR beta chains were sequenced, and detectable features were limited by the absence of alpha or paired-chain data. An earlier analysis of some 560 of the donors showed that most TCR beta V segments appeared in productive rearrangements either about 90% or about 30% of the time, which broadly matched IMGT annotations. In a later analysis, most CMV-associated TCR beta chains were found to appear HLA-restricted, with HLA associations seemingly driven largely by CMV exposure. Roughly uniform sequencing depth across donors was assumed in presence/absence analyses, although this assumption may not hold. Because HLA typing was missing for some donors at each locus, association tests included only the typed subset. In a later analysis, TCR association rates were found to vary across HLA loci, with the most associated TCRs seen for DRB1 alleles and the fewest for HLA-C alleles. When HLA alleles, especially DR and DQ, strongly co-occurred, TCR associations were difficult to assign to individual alleles. The study gave a list of some 150 TCR beta chains associated with cytomegalovirus. Because counts were too low, some 16 rarely observed V segments, including chromosome 9 orphons, were excluded from the earlier analysis of 587 of the donors. A cluster of highly shared sequence variants was judged likely to be a technical artifact of the sequencing pipeline. Compared with the 666-donor mean, donors in an Asian-associated ancestry cluster had fewer N-insertions in productive TCRs, according to a later genetic analysis. A further reported finding was that TCR beta sequences accurately predicted the HLA-A and HLA-B alleles for most subjects in the first cohort. In vitro tests confirmed that a few of the cytomegalovirus-associated TCR beta chains recognize cytomegalovirus antigens. In a later analysis, HLA-associated TCR beta chains showed more clonal expansion and lower generation probabilities than non-associated chains that were equally common. Correlated functional status among segregating V segments might be attributable to linkage disequilibrium, but an unknown experimental factor could not be ruled out. Specific HLA alleles were associated with 15,000 to 20,000 TCR beta sequences at a false discovery rate of 0.05 in a later analysis. Across donors, most TCR sequences were observed very rarely, whereas some public TCRs were present in many individuals. Because the 87-base-pair reads could not distinguish some IMGT-functional V segments, including TRBV6-2 and TRBV6-3, those segments were excluded. Cytomegalovirus status was reported to be diagnosed by the classifier with high specificity and sensitivity in both the original and validation cohorts.

Recombination joined TRBV19 with TRBJ1-5; TRBD1 lines up with 8 middle nucleotides. This sequence was found in a woman between 40 and 55 years old in good health and CMV-seropositive. Sequences were obtained from PBMCs. The CDR3 region: CASSIKTGDQPQHF. The nucleotides read TGTGCCAGTAGTATTAAGACAGGGGATCAGCCCCAGCATTTT.